This T cell receptor (beta chain) was captured by sequencing in a study of CD8 T cells in Susac syndrome. On the study more broadly: The Susac syndrome patients were therapy-naive, on corticosteroids, or on intravenous immunoglobulin alone at blood draw.

Random-hexamer reverse transcription was applied to roughly 0.45 to 1 ug RNA. Amplification of TCR beta CDR3 used immunoSEQ multiplex PCR across 54 Vbeta and 13 Jbeta. TCRdb re-analysed the immunoSEQ multiplex PCR reads in MiXCR, keeping a single row per CDR3 protein. The sample holds approximately 190,000 distinct CDR3 sequences, 85% to 95% seen once. While CD8+ and CD4+ T cells were isolated negatively, TEMRA cells were enriched by FACS. Broader study findings: In TEMRA cells and active patients, CD8+ clonal expansion in Susac reached its peak.

To note about this clonotype: Its matching antigen is unknown.

The CDR3 extends over 15 amino acids. V dropped 2 bases and J dropped 2; count of bases not matched to a gene: 5. The germline CDR1 and CDR2 sequences are LGHNA and YNFKEQ. The sequence came from a human donor with Susac syndrome. The sequencing input was CD8+ T cells from PBMCs. The chain joins TRBV4-2 to TRBJ2-5, with TRBD2 matching 7 bases. CDR3 loop: CASSQLNSGQETQYF. Here the CDR3 DNA reads TGTGCCAGCAGCCAACTGAATAGCGGGCAAGAGACCCAGTACTTC.